The 21 T cell receptor beta chains listed next were all sequenced from one sample in a study of shared clonotypes between healthy human individuals. Here immunoSEQ multiplex PCR was the method, and the copy in TCRdb shows in-frame clones only, minus some. The repertoire holds about 480,000 clones, with less than 85% as singletons. The sequenced sample was PBMCs. The receptors stem from a woman in her 40s in good health. Some clones in this sample may be carry-over from other donors' samples.

This clone was picked up one time. The chain links TRBV19 to TRBJ1-6; D is unresolved. Germline V gene data show CDR1 as LNHDA and CDR2 as SQIVND (reference sequence). The germline V and J ends were trimmed by 3 bases and 8 bases, with 11 bases remaining between them. The length of the CDR3 is 14 residues. The CDR3 loop is CASSINWRDSPLHF. CDR3 in DNA: TGTGCCAGTAGTATCAATTGGAGAGATTCACCCCTCCACTTT.

V usage is TRBV7-9 and J usage is TRBJ2-5; D is unclear. The V end was cut by 0 bases, the J end by 5 bases, with 7 bases between. The CDR3 is 13 amino acids. Germline CDR1 SEHNR, CDR2 FQNEAQ (reference sequence). The CDR3 loop reads CASSLAAVETQYF. DNA of the CDR3: TGTGCCAGCAGCTTAGCTGCGGTGGAGACCCAGTACTTC. Combining the CDR3 with reference TRBV7-9 and TRBJ2-5 gives the whole variable domain DTGVSQNPRHKITKRGQNVTFRCDPISEHNRLYWYRQTLGQGPEFLTYFQNEAQLEKSRLLSDRFSAERPKGSFSTLEIQRTEQGDSAMYLCASSLAAVETQYFGPGTRLLVL.

This chain links TRBV5-1 with TRBJ2-2, with TRBD1 identical over 8 bases. Losses at the gene ends were 0 bases for V and 5 bases for J; bases not matched to a gene: 6. The CDR3 sequence is 16 residues long. Per the germline V gene, CDR1 is SGHRS and CDR2 is YFSETQ. CDR3 nucleotides: TGCGCCAGCAGCTTGGCAGGGGGCGCTGATACCGGGGAGCTGTTTTTT. It encodes CASSLAGGADTGELFF.

CDR3 nucleotides: TGCAGCGTTAGGAGGACAGAGACAGGCGAGCAGTACTTC. Protein product: CSVRRTETGEQYF. V and J are TRBV29-1 and TRBJ2-7; a possible D gene is TRBD1 (6 bases). The CDR3 loop spans 13 amino acids. With 5 bases removed from V and 6 bases from J, the gap between germline ends came to 17 bases. In germline, CDR1 is SQVTM, CDR2 ANQGSEA.

This chain connects TRBV4-1 to TRBJ1-6, with D unresolved. The germline V gene encodes CDR1 MGHRA and CDR2 YSYEKL. The CDR3 loop spans 16 amino acids. V shed 0 bases and J shed 5 bases, with 11 bases lying between them. CDR3 sequence reads: CASSQDETKDNSPLHF. CDR3 bases: TGCGCCAGCAGCCAAGACGAGACAAAAGATAATTCACCCCTCCACTTT.

On this clone: This clone may be a read error of a much larger clone one base away. The chain has TRBV7-8 and TRBJ1-1; maybe TRBD1 (5 bases). Germline V CDR1 and CDR2: SGHVS, FQNEAQ. V lost 5 bases and J 1 base, leaving 8 bases between the germline ends. This CDR3 has 13 residues. The CDR3 sequence is CASSPGQNTEAFF. DNA for the CDR3: TGTGCCAGCAGCCCAGGACAGAACACTGAAGCTTTCTTT.

This clone was detected once. V gene TRBV28 combines with J gene TRBJ2-7; perhaps TRBD2 as D (7 bases). Germline CDR1 is MDHEN and CDR2 is SYDVKM. This CDR3 has 12 amino acids. Trimming took 8 bases from V and 4 from J, leaving 12 bases between them. The CDR3 DNA reads as TGTGCCAGCCGGACAGCGGGGTACGAGCAGTACTTC. Its protein product is CASRTAGYEQYF.

CDR3 amino acids: CASRVKREGQTQYF. The CDR3 bases are TGTGCCAGCAGGGTTAAGCGGGAGGGCCAGACCCAGTACTTC. This chain connects TRBV2 to TRBJ2-5; 10 bases agree with TRBD2. This CDR3 region has 14 residues. V was clipped by 6 bases and J by 6 bases; unmatched bases: 7. Per germline, CDR1 SNHLY and CDR2 FYNNEI.

The rearrangement joins TRBV19 to TRBJ2-1; TRBD2 matches 8 bases. CDR1 is LNHDA, CDR2 SQIVND, per germline (reference sequence). The CDR3 has 15 amino acids. V trimming: 4 bases; J trimming: 0 bases; junction bases outside the gene matches: 2. DNA for the CDR3: TGTGCCAGTAGTACCAGCGGGAGCTCCTACAATGAGCAGTTCTTC. This translates into CASSTSGSSYNEQFF.

V and J are TRBV7-2 and TRBJ2-3; D may correspond to TRBD1 or TRBD2 (5 bases each). The ends were cut back, 5 bases at V and 5 bases at J, with 17 bases in the middle. Germline CDR1 is SGHTA and CDR2 is FQGNSA. The CDR3 runs to 15 residues. In DNA, the CDR3 is TGTGCCAGCAGCCTCCGGGGACCGTCGGGAGATACGCAGTATTTT. Its protein product is CASSLRGPSGDTQYF.

The chain recombines TRBV30 with TRBJ2-7, with no clear D. V lost 5 bases to trimming and J lost 2 bases, with 10 bases between them. The CDR3 is 12 amino acids. The V gene's germline CDR1 is GTSNPN and CDR2 SVGIG (reference sequence). In nucleotides, the CDR3 is TGTGCCTGGGGGGTTACTACCTACGAGCAGTACTTC. Translation gives CAWGVTTYEQYF.

The chain uses TRBV19 and TRBJ2-7; a possible D gene is TRBD1 (6 bases). V lost 8 bases and J lost 0, with 14 bases in between. Germline assignment: CDR1 LNHDA and CDR2 SQIVND (reference sequence). The CDR3 runs 14 residues. This CDR3 reads CASSLDSLSYEQYF. The CDR3 DNA is TGTGCCAGTTCTCTGGACAGCCTCTCCTACGAGCAGTACTTC.

The chain has TRBV9 and TRBJ1-4, with D possibly matching TRBD1 (5 bases). The CDR3 totals 15 residues. In germline, CDR1 is SGDLS, CDR2 YYNGEE. Trimming shortened V by 4 bases and J by 4 bases, and 14 bases separated the two germline ends. The CDR3 reads CASSMGTGGNEKLFF. The CDR3 nucleotides read TGTGCCAGCAGCATGGGGACCGGGGGTAATGAAAAACTGTTTTTT.

The chain uses TRBV6-1 and TRBJ1-4; 10 bases are a match to TRBD1. Trimming cost V 2 bases and J 6 bases; bases outside gene matches: 3. The CDR3 is 15 amino acids. Germline CDR1 reads MNHNS; CDR2 reads SASEGT. DNA for the CDR3: TGTGCCAGCAGTGAACCGGGACAGGGGCATGAAAAACTGTTTTTT. It yields the protein CASSEPGQGHEKLFF.

This chain links TRBV15 with TRBJ1-4; no clear D. Trimming stripped 3 bases from V and 0 bases from J, with 11 bases between. The germline V gene encodes CDR1 LNHNV and CDR2 YYDKDF (reference sequence). The CDR3 contains 16 residues. The CDR3 nucleotides read TGTGCCACCAGCAGCAGGCCGGAGTCAACTAATGAAAAACTGTTTTTT. This gives the protein CATSSRPESTNEKLFF.

J is TRBJ1-1 and V is TRBV11-2; D is perhaps TRBD1 (6 bases). The CDR3 extends over 14 amino acids. Germline-derived CDR1 and CDR2 are SGHAT and FQNNGV. Trimming stripped 3 bases from V and 0 bases from J, with 8 bases between. The CDR3 here is CASSLGQLNTEAFF. The CDR3 coding sequence is TGTGCCAGCAGCTTGGGACAATTGAACACTGAAGCTTTCTTT.

The chain uses TRBV5-1 and TRBJ2-2, with D possibly TRBD2 on 6 matching bases. The germline V gene has CDR1 SGHRS and CDR2 YFSETQ. Trimming took off 0 bases at V and 0 bases at J, with 9 bases between the two ends. The CDR3 has 16 residues. CDR3 in amino acids: CASSLAGGTNTGELFF. The CDR3 coding sequence is TGCGCCAGCAGCTTGGCTGGGGGGACGAACACCGGGGAGCTGTTTTTT.

This chain uses TRBV6-1 with TRBJ2-1; 7 bases map to TRBD1. CDR3 length equals 14 residues. The germline V gene encodes CDR1 MNHNS and CDR2 SASEGT. The ends lost 8 bases at V and 1 base at J; junction bases unmatched: 5. CDR3 protein: CASGGTVSYNEQFF. The CDR3 DNA sequence: TGTGCCAGCGGTGGGACAGTTTCCTACAATGAGCAGTTCTTC.

CDR3 nucleotides: TGCAGCGTAGTTGACTTCCCCTCCTACAATGAGCAGTTCTTC. Its translation: CSVVDFPSYNEQFF. This rearrangement joins TRBV29-1 to TRBJ2-1, with no clear D. V lost 6 bases and J 0 bases, leaving 12 bases between the germline ends. CDR3 length: 14 residues. CDR1 is SQVTM and CDR2 is ANQGSEA in the germline V gene.

This chain links TRBV28 with TRBJ1-2, with 7 nucleotides matching TRBD1. The CDR3 contains 15 residues. J lost 4 bases, V lost 4 bases, and 9 bases had no gene match. CDR1 is MDHEN, CDR2 SYDVKM, per germline. CDR3 coding DNA: TGTGCCAGCAGTTCCTACAGGGGTGGAGGCTATGGCTACACCTTC. Protein: CASSSYRGGGYGYTF.

The rearrangement uses TRBV5-6 and TRBJ2-7; D perhaps matches TRBD2 (6 bases). CDR1 is SGHDT and CDR2 is YYEEEE in the germline V gene. The CDR3 spans 15 residues. Trimming took 1 base from V and 4 from J, leaving 15 bases between them. The DNA of the CDR3 is TGTGCCAGCAGCTTGTTAGGGCTAGCGAGGTACGAGCAGTACTTC. Encoded protein: CASSLLGLARYEQYF.